These 20 T cell receptor beta chains came from one sample sequenced in a study of T cells in Graves' hyperthyroidism and ophthalmopathy. It was RNA transcripts that yielded the amplified TCR beta CDR3 regions. The HTBI primer set was used in a first-round RT-PCR of the TCR CDR3. TCRdb passed the multiplex PCR reads through MiXCR, listing each CDR3 protein once. The table shows approximately 360,000 distinct CDR3 sequences, with 20% to 25% occurring only once. Sequencing was carried out using blood. These receptors came from a man in his fifties with Graves' hyperthyroidism.

This clonotype was picked up a small number of times. The rearrangement links TRBV5-1 to TRBJ1-3; D gene ambiguous. Per the germline V gene, CDR1 is SGHRS and CDR2 is YFSETQ. There are 13 residues in the CDR3. V lost 6 bases and J 4 bases, leaving 11 bases between the germline ends. The CDR3 bases are TGCGCCAGCAAAGGATTTGAAGGAAACACCATATATTTT. Translation gives CASKGFEGNTIYF.

This sequence joins TRBV6-2 or TRBV6-3 and TRBJ1-6; D may be TRBD1 (6 bases). This CDR3 comprises 16 residues. Germline CDR1 is MNHEY and CDR2 is SVGEGT. The germline V and J ends were trimmed by 7 bases and 9 bases, with 22 bases remaining between them. The CDR3 bases are TGTGCCAGCAATCGACTTGGACAGCCTAGAGGTTCACCCCTCCACTTT. It codes for CASNRLGQPRGSPLHF.

The sample holds many counts of this clonotype. The chain joins TRBV2 to TRBJ2-1; 10 bases are shared with TRBD2. V gave up 4 bases and J gave up 2 bases; unmatched junction bases: 5. This CDR3 spans 16 amino acids. Germline CDR1 reads SNHLY; CDR2 reads FYNNEI. CDR3 loop: CASSGTSGIPYNEQFF. DNA for the CDR3: TGTGCCAGCAGTGGCACTAGCGGGATTCCCTACAATGAGCAGTTCTTC.

This clonotype was detected a few times. One base away lies a much larger clone, so this may be a sequencing read error. The chain has TRBV6-1 and TRBJ2-7, with 11 bases lining up with TRBD1. Germline V gene lookup returns CDR1 MNHNS and CDR2 SASEGT. The CDR3 has 15 residues. The V gene end was trimmed by 0 bases and the J gene end by 3 bases; junction bases not matched to a gene: 1. The CDR3 sequence is CASSEAGTGGYEQYF. The CDR3 DNA reads TGTGCCAGCAGTGAAGCCGGGACAGGGGGCTACGAGCAGTACTTC.

V is TRBV27 and J is TRBJ1-3; D is uncertain. CDR1 and CDR2 (germline): MNHEY, SMNVEV (reference sequence). The CDR3 length is 15 residues. Trimming shortened V by 5 bases and J by 4 bases, and 15 bases separated the two germline ends. CDR3 protein: CASSPGWGTGNTIYF. CDR3 DNA sequence: TGTGCCAGCAGTCCCGGATGGGGAACGGGAAACACCATATATTTT.

This clonotype was counted a few times. J is TRBJ2-1 and V is TRBV20-1; 9 nucleotides match TRBD2. Germline trimming cut 7 bases from V and 10 bases from J; bases unmatched to any gene: 14. This CDR3 comprises 14 residues. CDR1 and CDR2 from the germline V gene are DFQATT and SNEGSKA (reference sequence). In DNA, the CDR3 is TGCAGTGAAAAGAGCGGGGCGGGAGGGGGAGAGCAGTTCTTC. Translating gives CSEKSGAGGGEQFF.

To note about this clonotype: A much larger clone is a single base away; this may be a read error. The chain carries TRBV28 and TRBJ2-7, with 9 bases aligning to TRBD2. The CDR3 length is 14 residues. Per the germline V gene, CDR1 is MDHEN and CDR2 is SYDVKM. CDR3 loop: CTSSWTSESYEQYF. The DNA for the CDR3 is TGTACCAGCAGTTGGACTAGCGAATCCTACGAGCAGTACTTC.

This clonotype was observed many times. The chain links TRBV7-6 to TRBJ2-3, with 9 nucleotides matching TRBD2. V shed 2 bases and J 1 base; nucleotides not matched to a gene: 13. CDR1 and CDR2 from the germline V gene are SGHVS and FNYEAQ. This CDR3 comprises 19 residues. This chain's CDR3 is CASSLTAIGSGRRTDTQYF. The CDR3 nucleotides are TGTGCCAGCAGCTTAACGGCCATTGGTAGCGGGAGACGCACAGATACGCAGTATTTT.

The V call is TRBV5-1, the J call TRBJ2-7; D perhaps matches TRBD1 (6 bases). Germline V lookup: CDR1 SGHRS, CDR2 YFSETQ. The V end lost 3 bases, the J end lost 2 bases, and 12 bases lay between the germline ends. CDR3 length: 14 amino acids. As DNA, the CDR3 is TGCGCCAGCAGCTCCCAGGGGCCGACCTACGAGCAGTACTTC. Amino acid sequence: CASSSQGPTYEQYF.

This clonotype was detected many times. The chain employs TRBV19 and TRBJ2-2; 7 positions agree with TRBD2. Looked up from germline, CDR1 is LNHDA and CDR2 is SQIVND (reference sequence). With 4 bases clipped from V and 0 bases from J, the junction kept 2 bases outside the gene matches. The CDR3 is 15 residues long. CDR3 coding DNA: TGTGCCAGTAGTAGAGGGAGGGCGAACACCGGGGAGCTGTTTTTT. Encoded protein: CASSRGRANTGELFF.

The V gene is TRBV7-6, the J gene TRBJ2-1; 7 bases agree with TRBD2. Germline CDR1 and CDR2: SGHVS and FNYEAQ. The CDR3 extends over 16 amino acids. With V trimmed by 5 bases and J by 0 bases, 7 bases remained unmatched. CDR3 region: CASSPRLADSYNEQFF. The DNA for the CDR3 is TGTGCCAGCAGCCCCAGACTAGCAGACTCCTACAATGAGCAGTTCTTC.

The V call is TRBV6-1, the J call TRBJ2-7, with D uncertain. CDR1 and CDR2 from the germline V gene are MNHNS and SASEGT. Trimming stripped 8 bases from V and 2 bases from J, with 16 bases between. The CDR3 covers 14 residues. The CDR3 DNA reads TGTGCCAGCGAAAGGACCGCGTCCACCTACGAGCAGTACTTC. This translates into CASERTASTYEQYF.

The chain links TRBV18 to TRBJ2-1; D is undetermined. Germline CDR1 KGHSH, CDR2 LQKENI. Trimming stripped 1 base from V and 0 bases from J, with 10 bases between. The CDR3 has 16 residues. CDR3 loop: CASSPRATSSYNEQFF. CDR3 nucleotide sequence: TGTGCCAGCTCACCACGAGCTACGAGCTCCTACAATGAGCAGTTCTTC. Based on the CDR3 plus reference TRBV18 and TRBJ2-1, the full variable domain is NAGVMQNPRHLVRRRGQEARLRCSPMKGHSHVYWYRQLPEEGLKFMVYLQKENIIDESGMPKERFSAEFPKEGPSILRIQQVVRGDSAAYFCASSPRATSSYNEQFFGPGTRLTVL.

With regard to this clonotype: This may be a read error: a much more frequent sequence differs by one nucleotide. The chain links TRBV20-1 to TRBJ2-1; D gene unclear. Germline loops: CDR1 DFQATT, CDR2 SNEGSKA (reference sequence). This CDR3 spans 18 amino acids. V gave up 1 base and J gave up 10 bases, with 29 bases separating them. The CDR3 DNA is TGCAGTGCTAGAGCAAATGGTCCGGCGCAGGCCCAACACGACGAGCAGTTCTTC. It yields the protein CSARANGPAQAQHDEQFF.

This clonotype was seen ten or more times. The rearrangement joins TRBV6-2 or TRBV6-3 to TRBJ2-1, with TRBD2 matching over 14 bases. The CDR3 has 18 amino acids. Germline trimming cut 4 bases from V and 3 bases from J; bases unmatched to any gene: 8. The germline CDR1 and CDR2 sequences are MNHEY and SVGEGT. The CDR3 DNA follows: TGTGCCAGCAGTTCCCGACTAGCGGGAGGGCCAAGCTACAATGAGCAGTTCTTC. Translation: CASSSRLAGGPSYNEQFF.

The sample holds a few counts of this clonotype. The V and J genes are TRBV14 and TRBJ2-2; D is undetermined. V lost 3 bases and J lost 3, with 8 bases in between. CDR1 and CDR2 (germline): SGHDN, FVKESK. There are 14 residues in the CDR3. The chain's CDR3 is CASSQEGYTGELFF. CDR3 DNA sequence: TGTGCCAGCAGCCAGGAAGGATACACCGGGGAGCTGTTTTTT.

This chain joins TRBV20-1 and TRBJ2-3, with D uncertain. The CDR3 is 13 residues long. Germline CDR1 reads DFQATT; CDR2 reads SNEGSKA (reference sequence). V lost 3 bases and J 4 bases, leaving 11 bases between the germline ends. For the CDR3, the DNA is TGCAGTGCTAGGGTCAACGCCCCAGATACGCAGTATTTT. As protein: CSARVNAPDTQYF.

In this sample, this clonotype turned up a few times. The chain has TRBV6-2 or TRBV6-3 and TRBJ2-4; D is unresolved. Trimming shortened V by 2 bases and J by 5 bases, and 4 bases separated the two germline ends. This CDR3 contains 12 residues. Germline-derived CDR1 and CDR2 are MNHEY and SVGEGT. CDR3: CASSYGENIQYF. CDR3 nucleotides: TGTGCCAGCAGTTACGGCGAAAACATTCAGTACTTC.

The chain has TRBV11-2 and TRBJ2-7, with 16 bases aligning to TRBD2. The CDR3 has 18 residues. Trimming removed 5 bases from V and 3 bases from J; junction bases left unmatched: 10. In germline, CDR1 is SGHAT, CDR2 FQNNGV. CDR3 sequence: CASSQIGTSGRAFYEQYF. CDR3 sequence (DNA): TGTGCCAGCAGCCAAATCGGGACTAGCGGGAGGGCCTTCTACGAGCAGTACTTC.

V is TRBV7-2 and J is TRBJ2-3, with 7 bases matching TRBD2. The CDR3 spans 15 residues. Germline V gene lookup returns CDR1 SGHTA and CDR2 FQGNSA. V lost 2 bases, J lost 4 bases, and 6 bases stayed unmatched. DNA for the CDR3: TGTGCCAGCAGCTTAACGTTTCGGGAGGCAGATACGCAGTATTTT. As protein: CASSLTFREADTQYF.